This TCR beta chain originates from a study of Ad26.COV2.S vaccination and SARS-CoV-2 variants. Notes on the study in general: Non-spike TCR breadth did not differ much between vaccine and placebo recipients. Substantial response breadth was reportedly seen for spike-specific CD8+ and CD4+ T cells after vaccination. Relative to placebo recipients, vaccine recipients exhibited elevated spike-specific TCR breadth. Using TCR breadth and depth analyses may have led to underestimated total T cell responses.

The CDR3 runs to 14 residues. V gave up 2 bases and J gave up 7 bases; unmatched junction bases: 6. Germline loops: CDR1 ENHRY, CDR2 SYGVKD. To note about this clone: Antigen unknown.

Some clones are missing from TCRdb's copy, which holds only in-frame ones; the method was immunoSEQ multiplex PCR. The table lists about 94,000 clones, roughly 84% of them singletons, with approximately 15% in the top ten. The J gene is TRBJ1-2, the V gene TRBV10-3; 8 bases match TRBD1. This material consisted of peripheral blood, taken after recovery from COVID-19. This TCR was sampled from a human donor who had recovered from COVID-19. CDR3 nucleotides: TGTGCCATCAGTGAGGAGACAGGGGCAAGTGGCTACACCTTC. Translated, it gives CAISEETGASGYTF.